Shown below are 15 T cell receptor beta chains from a single sample sequenced in a study of blood T cells in healthy people across ages. A second roughly 7 to 12 cycle PCR used barcoded and J-beta primers. A single record per CDR3 protein comes from TCRdb applying MiXCR to the 5' RACE reads. Of just under 550,000 distinct CDR3 sequences listed, approximately 25% are singletons. The same sample was also used in a study of T cells of mothers and their children.

Sequenced material: blood. Source of these receptors: a boy younger than 18 in good health.

This clonotype was observed a handful of times. The V call is TRBV27, the J call TRBJ1-2; no firm D call. The CDR3 spans 15 residues. Per the germline V gene, CDR1 is MNHEY and CDR2 is SMNVEV (reference sequence). V was shortened by 5 bases and J by 7 bases, with 20 bases between the two germline ends. The CDR3 coding sequence is TGTGCCAGCAGTCCTGTCGGGTTCCAGATCGGTGGCTACACCTTC. Translating gives CASSPVGFQIGGYTF.

The chain is built from TRBV4-1 and TRBJ2-1; D remains ambiguous. This CDR3 is 15 amino acids long. Germline CDR1 is MGHRA and CDR2 is YSYEKL. Trimming left V 3 bases short and J 4 bases short, with 13 bases between. The CDR3 loop reads CASSQRPIAYNEQFF. The CDR3 nucleotides are TGCGCCAGCAGCCAGAGACCCATCGCGTACAATGAGCAGTTCTTC.

In its sample, this clonotype was seen many times. In DNA, the CDR3 is TGTGCCAGCAGTCTCAAGAACACCGGGGAGCTGTTTTTT. Translation gives CASSLKNTGELFF. The chain combines TRBV13 with TRBJ2-2; D is unresolved. Germline CDR1 reads PRHDT; CDR2 reads FYEKMQ (reference sequence). V lost 6 bases and J lost 1, with 6 bases in between. This CDR3 spans 13 amino acids.

The J gene is TRBJ2-7, the V gene TRBV29-1, with D tentatively TRBD1 (5 bases). The CDR3 totals 12 residues. V was cut by 6 bases and J by 2 bases, with 11 bases left in between. Germline-derived CDR1 and CDR2 are SQVTM and ANQGSEA. The DNA for the CDR3 is TGCAGCGTGCTAGACAGTACCTACGAGCAGTACTTC. Its protein product is CSVLDSTYEQYF.

V is TRBV20-1 and J is TRBJ2-2; maybe TRBD2 (6 bases). The CDR3 is 15 amino acids. V lost 8 bases and J 3 bases, leaving 19 bases between the germline ends. The V gene's germline CDR1 is DFQATT and CDR2 SNEGSKA (reference sequence). The CDR3 DNA follows: TGCAGTCTGGGAGGTCCACAATCGTACACCGGGGAGCTGTTTTTT. Protein sequence: CSLGGPQSYTGELFF.

This clonotype was observed a few times. The chain has TRBV6-1 and TRBJ2-1; D perhaps matches TRBD2 (7 bases). Germline lookup yields CDR1 MNHNS and CDR2 SASEGT. The CDR3 loop spans 16 amino acids. V was pared by 6 bases and J by 9 bases, with 24 bases between. This CDR3 reads CASRPVSGGARTEQFF. The CDR3 DNA sequence: TGTGCCAGCAGGCCTGTTTCGGGGGGCGCGCGAACTGAGCAGTTCTTC.

The chain joins TRBV7-9 to TRBJ2-2; D unresolved. V was pared by 3 bases and J by 4 bases, with 9 bases between. The CDR3 has 14 amino acids. Germline V CDR1 and CDR2: SEHNR, FQNEAQ (reference sequence). The DNA of the CDR3 is TGTGCCAGCAGCTTGGCAGGAATCACCGGGGAGCTGTTTTTT. Its protein product is CASSLAGITGELFF.

The chain carries TRBV7-9 and TRBJ1-2; unclear D gene. Trimming shortened V by 1 base and J by 0 bases, and 9 bases separated the two germline ends. This CDR3 has 15 amino acids. Germline assignment: CDR1 SEHNR and CDR2 FQNEAQ (reference sequence). The CDR3 reads CASSLVANPNYGYTF. The CDR3, as DNA: TGTGCCAGCAGCTTAGTTGCCAACCCTAACTATGGCTACACCTTC. Looking up the rest from reference TRBV7-9 and TRBJ1-2 gives the full variable domain: DTGVSQNPRHKITKRGQNVTFRCDPISEHNRLYWYRQTLGQGPEFLTYFQNEAQLEKSRLLSDRFSAERPKGSFSTLEIQRTEQGDSAMYLCASSLVANPNYGYTFGSGTRLTVV.

The V call is TRBV20-1, the J call TRBJ2-3; D possibly corresponds to TRBD2 (6 bases). Trimming shortened V by 1 base and J by 10 bases, and 15 bases separated the two germline ends. Germline V gives CDR1 DFQATT, CDR2 SNEGSKA (reference sequence). The CDR3 consists of 13 residues. CDR3 protein: CSARGRGVRPQYF. The CDR3 DNA is TGCAGTGCTAGAGGGCGGGGCGTCCGGCCGCAGTATTTT.

This clonotype was picked up a small number of times. This chain joins TRBV4-3 and TRBJ2-4, with 7 bases matching TRBD1. Germline assignment: CDR1 LGHNA and CDR2 YSLEER. The CDR3 runs to 18 residues. The V segment lost 0 bases and the J segment 2 bases; nucleotides outside the gene matches: 10. CDR3: CASSQDTRGGASKNIQYF. The DNA for the CDR3 is TGCGCCAGCAGCCAAGATACTAGAGGGGGCGCGTCCAAAAACATTCAGTACTTC.

The V gene is TRBV29-1, the J gene TRBJ1-1, with no clear D. Trimming shortened V by 4 bases and J by 0 bases, and 15 bases separated the two germline ends. CDR1 is SQVTM, CDR2 ANQGSEA, per germline. The CDR3 covers 15 residues. The CDR3 here is CSVVPPPGLNTEAFF. The CDR3 nucleotides read TGCAGCGTTGTGCCCCCCCCGGGATTGAACACTGAAGCTTTCTTT.

The genes are TRBV6-2 or TRBV6-3 and TRBJ2-2; the match to TRBD2 covers 13 bases. Germline V gene sequence: CDR1 MNHEY, CDR2 SVGEGT. V lost 7 bases and J lost 6; bases outside the gene matches: 29. The CDR3 is made up of 23 amino acids. The CDR3: CASNPYKAPIAGLAGVWSGELFF. The CDR3 nucleotides read TGTGCCAGCAACCCCTACAAGGCCCCGATAGCCGGACTAGCGGGAGTTTGGTCCGGGGAGCTGTTTTTT.

This clonotype showed up many times. As DNA, the CDR3 is TGCAGTGCTAGCACAGGGGGGGAAGTCGACGAGCAGTACTTC. Amino acids: CSASTGGEVDEQYF. The rearrangement joins TRBV20-1 to TRBJ2-7; the D gene is possibly TRBD1 (8 bases). The germline CDR1 and CDR2 sequences are DFQATT and SNEGSKA (reference sequence). The germline V and J ends were trimmed by 3 bases and 5 bases, with 17 bases remaining between them. The CDR3 is made up of 14 amino acids.

This chain uses TRBV20-1 with TRBJ1-6; tentative D call: TRBD1 (6 bases). Trimming took 6 bases from V and 8 from J, leaving 14 bases between them. The CDR3 runs 13 residues. Germline V CDR1 and CDR2: DFQATT, SNEGSKA (reference sequence). The CDR3, as DNA: TGCAGTGCCCGGCAGCCAGGGGATTCACCCCTCCACTTT. It encodes CSARQPGDSPLHF.

This clonotype has more than one count but fewer than ten. The rearrangement joins TRBV28 to TRBJ1-1; perhaps TRBD1 as D (5 bases). V dropped 5 bases and J dropped 4 bases, with 17 bases sitting between them. CDR3 length: 15 residues. Germline lookup yields CDR1 MDHEN and CDR2 SYDVKM. The CDR3 DNA sequence: TGTGCCAGCAGTCAACATCAGGGAGGGAGCACTGAAGCTTTCTTT. As protein: CASSQHQGGSTEAFF.